This T cell receptor (beta chain) is from a study of memory CD4+ T cells and cytomegalovirus serostatus (dated by TCRdb to the late 2010s). For the study in its entirety: The cohort included some 35 healthy adults from Belgium, of whom 9 were CMV seropositive and 24 were CMV seronegative. To replicate a published TCR-based CMV serostatus classifier, the researchers sequenced the CD4+ memory TCRbeta repertoires of a Belgian cohort whose cytomegalovirus serostatus was known.

Single viable CD3+CD4+CD8-CD45RO+ cells were sorted as memory CD4+ T cells on a FACSAria II. CMV serostatus was assessed using a Roche Elecsys assay, by which serum IgG against CMV pp150, pp28, p38 and p52 was detected. After the samples were thawed, total CD4+ T cells were enriched through positive selection using CD4 magnetic microbeads. The samples came from a different study that was designed specifically to examine the CD4+ T cell memory repertoire. Peripheral blood mononuclear cells were isolated and cryopreserved according to standard operating procedures, and serum was kept at -80 degrees C. The staining used CD3-PerCP (BW264/56), CD4-APC (RPA-T4), CD45RO-PE (UCHT1) and CD8-Pacific Orange (3B5) antibodies, and Sytox blue was used to exclude non-viable cells. This clone was detected only a few times. What antigen it recognizes has not been identified. No quality values exist for individual bases; no much larger clone is one base distant.

The Quick-DNA Microprep Kit was used to extract genomic DNA from the sorted cells. TCRbeta DNA was amplified with the immunoSEQ hsTCRbeta kit following the manufacturer's protocol. TCRbeta libraries were sequenced on an Illumina MiSeq instrument. The authors' analysis ran thus. Following removal of out-of-frame sequences, 2.3 million or so distinct TCRbeta sequences were retained, with an average of roughly 71,000 per individual. Each individual was scored by the count of 150 to 200 previously reported CMV-associated TCRbeta sequences and the total productive distinct TCRbeta count. A beta-binomial model was reimplemented in Python, and scikit-learn random forests with default parameters were trained on US cohort data. On the Belgian cohort, classifier performance was reported as the median AUC, along with percentile confidence intervals, across 10,000 bootstrap iterations. TCRdb's version of the immuneACCESS table is confined to in-frame rearrangements and falls short of the full clone set. An unresolved V gene accounts for under half of the shortfall where checked; the remainder is of unknown origin. V, J and clone size derive from that table, while D and trimming were established from the DNA sequence. The sample table holds 25,000 to 30,000 clones, of which less than 80% were seen once. The biggest ten clones account for 0.9% to 1.1% of the sample.

What the authors observed across the whole study: Among the approximately 160 previously reported CMV-associated TCRbeta sequences, 67 showed up in the CD4+ memory repertoires, with each one found in between one and five individuals. For predicting CMV serostatus, the median bootstrapped AUC was roughly 0.95 using the original framework and about 0.89 using a US-trained random forest. On the Belgian cohort, the classifier built on the original framework reached a median bootstrapped AUC of almost 0.96, with a 95% CI of 0.76-1.00. The results were interpreted as suggesting that the CMV-associated TCR signature is mostly present in the CD4+ memory repertoire. Only CD4+CD45RO+ memory cells were sequenced, unlike the original study, which covered naive and memory CD4+ and CD8+ populations.

The clonotype comes from an adult in good health and CMV-seronegative. Material: memory CD4+ T cells from blood.

The CDR3 protein is CASSQEGLGASGSYEQYF. Here is the DNA: TGCGCCAGCAGCCAAGAGGGGCTGGGGGCTAGCGGTTCCTACGAGCAGTACTTC. The chain joins TRBV4-1 to TRBJ2-7; TRBD2 is perhaps the D gene, given 7 matching bases. The CDR3 runs 18 amino acids, cysteine and phenylalanine included. Of the read, only the CDR3 DNA is kept; its 54 bases are in frame from base 1. V is shortened by 0 bases, J by 1 base, and the region joining them spans 19 bases. As encoded in the germline V gene, CDR1 is MGHRA while CDR2 is YSYEKL.